This TCR beta chain derives from a study of T cell repertoires in cytomegalovirus infection. Study overall: Based on public TCR beta signatures, there were indications of CMV infection and of a matching HLA type.

The CDR3 is 12 amino acids. The germline gives CDR1 MNHEY, CDR2 SMNVEV (reference sequence). Trimming took 3 bases from V and 6 from J, leaving 9 bases between them. General study results and limits: HLA-C-restricted CMV clonotypes gave the most frequent clonotype in two of eight donors.

From the reads, TCRdb called clonotypes with MiXCR, one entry per CDR3 protein. Of 65,000 to 85,000 distinct CDR3 sequences in the sample, about 26% are singletons; the top ten hold 59%. A few counts support this clonotype. Antigen specificity is unknown. This chain joins TRBV27 and TRBJ2-7; the D gene could be TRBD1 or TRBD2 (6 bases each). The receptor comes from a human donor in good health (CMV status not recorded). Some clones in this sample may be carry-over from other donors' samples. The sample here was CD8+ T cells from cultured PBMCs, taken from culture after CMV antigen stimulation. The CDR3 region has the DNA TGTGCCAGCAGTTTTAAGGGGGGCGAGCAGTACTTC. Protein sequence: CASSFKGGEQYF.